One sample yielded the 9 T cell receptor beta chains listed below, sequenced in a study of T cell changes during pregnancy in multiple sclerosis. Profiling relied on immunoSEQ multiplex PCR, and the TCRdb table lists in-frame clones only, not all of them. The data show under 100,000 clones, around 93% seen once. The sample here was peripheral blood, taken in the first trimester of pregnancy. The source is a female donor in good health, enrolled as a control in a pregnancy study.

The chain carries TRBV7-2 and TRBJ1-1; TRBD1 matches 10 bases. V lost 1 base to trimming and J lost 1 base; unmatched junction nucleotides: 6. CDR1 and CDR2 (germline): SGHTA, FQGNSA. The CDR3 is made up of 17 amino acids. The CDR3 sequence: CASSLVGQGVTNTEAFF. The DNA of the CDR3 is TGTGCCAGCAGCTTAGTAGGACAGGGGGTGACGAACACTGAAGCTTTCTTT.

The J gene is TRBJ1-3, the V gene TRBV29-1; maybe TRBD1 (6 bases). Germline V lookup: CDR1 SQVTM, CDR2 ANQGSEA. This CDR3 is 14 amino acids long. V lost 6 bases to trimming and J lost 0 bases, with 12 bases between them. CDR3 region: CSVQGSFSGNTIYF. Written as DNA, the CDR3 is TGCAGCGTACAGGGTTCCTTCTCTGGAAACACCATATATTTT.

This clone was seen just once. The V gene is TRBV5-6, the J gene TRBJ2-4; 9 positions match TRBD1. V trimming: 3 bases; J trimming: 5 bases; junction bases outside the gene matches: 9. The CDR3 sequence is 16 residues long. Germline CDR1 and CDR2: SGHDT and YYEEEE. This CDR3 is CASSSLPRDRENIQYF. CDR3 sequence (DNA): TGTGCCAGCAGCTCCTTACCCCGGGACAGGGAAAACATTCAGTACTTC.

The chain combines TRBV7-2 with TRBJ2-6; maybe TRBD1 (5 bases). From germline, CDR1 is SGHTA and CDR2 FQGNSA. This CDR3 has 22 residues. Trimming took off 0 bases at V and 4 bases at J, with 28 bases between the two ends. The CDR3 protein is CASSLARIRDSNRLTGANVLTF. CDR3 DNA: TGTGCCAGCAGCTTAGCGCGTATCCGAGACAGTAATCGCTTGACGGGGGCCAACGTCCTGACTTTC.

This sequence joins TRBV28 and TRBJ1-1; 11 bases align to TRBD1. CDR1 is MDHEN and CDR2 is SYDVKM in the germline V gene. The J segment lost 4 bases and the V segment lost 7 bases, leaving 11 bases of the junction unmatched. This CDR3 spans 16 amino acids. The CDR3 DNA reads TGTGCCAGCAACGAATTACCGGGGACAGGGGGCACTGAAGCTTTCTTT. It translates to CASNELPGTGGTEAFF.

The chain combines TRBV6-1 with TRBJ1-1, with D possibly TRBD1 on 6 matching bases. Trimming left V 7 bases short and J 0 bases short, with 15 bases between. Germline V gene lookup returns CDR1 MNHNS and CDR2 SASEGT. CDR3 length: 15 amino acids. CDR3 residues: CASIRLQGMNTEAFF. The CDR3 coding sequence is TGTGCCAGCATTCGGCTCCAGGGGATGAACACTGAAGCTTTCTTT.

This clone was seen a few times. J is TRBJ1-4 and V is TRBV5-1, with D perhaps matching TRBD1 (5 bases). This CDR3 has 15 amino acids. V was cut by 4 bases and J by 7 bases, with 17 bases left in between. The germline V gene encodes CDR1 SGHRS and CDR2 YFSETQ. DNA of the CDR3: TGCGCCAGCAGCCATTCAGCGGGGCAGGGTGAAAAACTGTTTTTT. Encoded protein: CASSHSAGQGEKLFF.

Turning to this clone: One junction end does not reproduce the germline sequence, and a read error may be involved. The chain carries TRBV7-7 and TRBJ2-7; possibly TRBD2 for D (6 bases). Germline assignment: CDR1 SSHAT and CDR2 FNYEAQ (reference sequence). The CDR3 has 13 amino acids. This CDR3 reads CASSLSGGTEQYF. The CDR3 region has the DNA TGTGCTAGCAGCTTATCCGGGGGAACCGAGCAGTACTTC.

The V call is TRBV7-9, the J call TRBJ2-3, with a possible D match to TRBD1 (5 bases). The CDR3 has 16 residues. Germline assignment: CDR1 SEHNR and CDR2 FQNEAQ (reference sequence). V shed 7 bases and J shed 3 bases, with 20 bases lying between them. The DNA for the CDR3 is TGTGCCAGCACCCAAGGGGTACTAATTAGGACAGATACGCAGTATTTT. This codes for CASTQGVLIRTDTQYF.